Sequencing of this T cell receptor beta chain was carried out in a study of read filtering for tumor transcriptome and immune sequencing. On the study more broadly: Mean patient age was roughly 61 years, range roughly 40 to 80; approximately 18 male, roughly 14 female. Transcriptome libraries were built from DNase-treated RNA. Study outcomes and limitations: Without single-read clonotypes, shared clonotype proportions correlated more between IR-seq and RNA-seq. This fraction held mixed bone marrow immune cells after CD138-negative sorting.

The library was built from about 0.4 ug RNA with molecular barcoded adaptors for alpha/delta and beta/gamma chains. Each CDR3 protein gets one entry after TCRdb re-called the reads with MiXCR. The sample comprises 75,000 to 95,000 distinct CDR3 sequences, roughly 12% of which are singletons, and just under 15% rests with the top ten. This CDR3 is 14 amino acids long. CDR1 is SGHVS, CDR2 FNYEAQ, per germline. V was shortened by 1 base and J by 2 bases, with 7 bases between the two germline ends. Many counts were recorded for this clonotype. Its antigen is not identified. The sequencing sample was made of a population of CD138-negative cells sorted from bone marrow. This TCR came from a donor over 35 with multiple myeloma. V gene TRBV7-6 combines with J gene TRBJ2-3, with D hard to call. Written as DNA, the CDR3 is TGTGCCAGCAGCTTAGTTGGACCCACAGATACGCAGTATTTT. Its protein product is CASSLVGPTDTQYF.